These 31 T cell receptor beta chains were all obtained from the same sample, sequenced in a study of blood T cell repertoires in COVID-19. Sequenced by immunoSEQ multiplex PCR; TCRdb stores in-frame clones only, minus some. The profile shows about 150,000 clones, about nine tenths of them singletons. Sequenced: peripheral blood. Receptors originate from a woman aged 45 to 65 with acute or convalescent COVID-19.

This CDR3 is CASSSTGGISGELFF. As DNA, the CDR3 is TGTGCCAGCAGCTCGACAGGGGGCATATCCGGGGAGCTGTTTTTT. V gene TRBV11-2 combines with J gene TRBJ2-2, with 10 nucleotides matching TRBD1. This CDR3 spans 15 amino acids. Germline assignment: CDR1 SGHAT and CDR2 FQNNGV. V lost 4 bases to trimming and J lost 6 bases; unmatched junction nucleotides: 5. The full variable domain, with the rest looked up from reference TRBV11-2 and TRBJ2-2, is EAGVAQSPRYKIIEKRQSVAFWCNPISGHATLYWYQQILGQGPKLLIQFQNNGVVDDSQLPKDRFSAERLKGVDSTLKIQPAKLEDSAVYLCASSSTGGISGELFFGEGSRLTVL.

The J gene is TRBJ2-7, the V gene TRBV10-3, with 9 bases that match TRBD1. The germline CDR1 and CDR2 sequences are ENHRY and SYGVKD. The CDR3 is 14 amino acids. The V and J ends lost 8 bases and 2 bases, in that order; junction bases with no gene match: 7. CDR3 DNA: TGTGCCATCGGACTCGACAGGGGGGCCTACGAGCAGTACTTC. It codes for CAIGLDRGAYEQYF.

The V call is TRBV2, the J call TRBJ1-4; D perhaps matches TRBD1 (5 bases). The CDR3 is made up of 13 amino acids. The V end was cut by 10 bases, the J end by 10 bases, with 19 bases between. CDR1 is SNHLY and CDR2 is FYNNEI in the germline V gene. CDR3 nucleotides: TGTGCCATAAGGCGGGAGCCGGGGGGAAAACTGTTTTTT. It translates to CAIRREPGGKLFF.

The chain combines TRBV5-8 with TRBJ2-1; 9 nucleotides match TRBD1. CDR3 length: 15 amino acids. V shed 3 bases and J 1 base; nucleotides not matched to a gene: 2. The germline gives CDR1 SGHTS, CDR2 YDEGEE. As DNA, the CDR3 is TGTGCCAGCAGCTGGGGGACAGGGTCCTACAATGAGCAGTTCTTC. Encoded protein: CASSWGTGSYNEQFF.

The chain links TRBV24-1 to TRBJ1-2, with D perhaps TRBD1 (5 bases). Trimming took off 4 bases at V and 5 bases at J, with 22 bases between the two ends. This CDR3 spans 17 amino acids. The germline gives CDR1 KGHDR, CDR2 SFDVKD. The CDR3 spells CATSDTNDAGRVYGYTF. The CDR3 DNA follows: TGTGCCACCAGTGACACTAATGACGCAGGGAGGGTATATGGCTACACCTTC.

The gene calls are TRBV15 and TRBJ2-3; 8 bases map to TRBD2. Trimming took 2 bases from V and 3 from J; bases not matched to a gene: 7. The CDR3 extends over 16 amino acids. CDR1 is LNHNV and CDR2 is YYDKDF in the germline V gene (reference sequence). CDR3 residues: CATSRRGTSRTDTQYF. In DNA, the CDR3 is TGTGCCACCAGCAGAAGGGGGACTAGTCGGACAGATACGCAGTATTTT.

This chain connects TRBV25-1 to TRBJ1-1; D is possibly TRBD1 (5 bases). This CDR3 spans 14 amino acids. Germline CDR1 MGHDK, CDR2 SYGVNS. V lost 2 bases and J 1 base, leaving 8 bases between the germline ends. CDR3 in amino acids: CASSEIQENTEAFF. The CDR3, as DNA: TGTGCCAGCAGTGAAATACAGGAGAACACTGAAGCTTTCTTT.

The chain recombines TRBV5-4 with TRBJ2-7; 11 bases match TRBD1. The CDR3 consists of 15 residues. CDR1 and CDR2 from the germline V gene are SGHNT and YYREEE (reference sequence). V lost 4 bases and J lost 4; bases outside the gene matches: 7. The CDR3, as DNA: TGTGCCAGCAGCCCTCCGGGACAGGGGGTGTACGAGCAGTACTTC. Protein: CASSPPGQGVYEQYF. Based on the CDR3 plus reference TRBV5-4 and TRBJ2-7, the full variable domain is ETGVTQSPTHLIKTRGQQVTLRCSSQSGHNTVSWYQQALGQGPQFIFQYYREEENGRGNFPPRFSGLQFPNYSSELNVNALELDDSALYLCASSPPGQGVYEQYFGPGTRLTVT.

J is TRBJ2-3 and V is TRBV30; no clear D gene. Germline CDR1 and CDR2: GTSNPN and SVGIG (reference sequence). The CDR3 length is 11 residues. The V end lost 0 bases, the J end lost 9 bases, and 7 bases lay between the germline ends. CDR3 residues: CAWSVLGTQYF. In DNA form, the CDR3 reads TGTGCCTGGAGTGTTCTAGGCACGCAGTATTTT.

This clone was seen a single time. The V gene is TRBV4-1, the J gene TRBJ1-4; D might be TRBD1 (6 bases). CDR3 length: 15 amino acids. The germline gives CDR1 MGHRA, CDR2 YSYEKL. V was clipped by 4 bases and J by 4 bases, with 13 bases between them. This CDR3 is CASSLVDRFNEKLFF. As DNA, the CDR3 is TGCGCCAGCAGCCTGGTGGACAGATTTAATGAAAAACTGTTTTTT.

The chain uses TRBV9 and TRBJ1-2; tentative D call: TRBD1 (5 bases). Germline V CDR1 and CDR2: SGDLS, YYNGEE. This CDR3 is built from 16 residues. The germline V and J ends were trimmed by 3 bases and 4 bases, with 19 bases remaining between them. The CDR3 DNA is TGTGCCAGCAGCGAGTTCATGAACCGGGGGTCCTATGGCTACACCTTC. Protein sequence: CASSEFMNRGSYGYTF.

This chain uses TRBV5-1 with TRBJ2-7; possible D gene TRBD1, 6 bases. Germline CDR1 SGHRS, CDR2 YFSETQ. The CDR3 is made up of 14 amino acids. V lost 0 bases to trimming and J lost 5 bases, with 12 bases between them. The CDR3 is CASSLVGGHHEQYF. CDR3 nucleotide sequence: TGCGCCAGCAGCTTGGTTGGGGGACACCACGAGCAGTACTTC.

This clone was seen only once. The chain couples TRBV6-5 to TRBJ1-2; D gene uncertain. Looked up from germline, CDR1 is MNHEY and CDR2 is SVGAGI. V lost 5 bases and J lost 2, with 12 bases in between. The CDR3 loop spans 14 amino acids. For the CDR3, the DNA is TGTGCCAGCAGTCCCCCGGGTGAAAACTATGGCTACACCTTC. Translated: CASSPPGENYGYTF.

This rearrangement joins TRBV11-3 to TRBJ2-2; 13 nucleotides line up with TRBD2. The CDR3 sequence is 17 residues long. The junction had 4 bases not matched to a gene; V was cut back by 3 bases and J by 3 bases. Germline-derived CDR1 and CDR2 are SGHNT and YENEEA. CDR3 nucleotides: TGTGCCAGCAGCTTTGGACTAGCGGGAGATGACACCGGGGAGCTGTTTTTT. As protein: CASSFGLAGDDTGELFF.

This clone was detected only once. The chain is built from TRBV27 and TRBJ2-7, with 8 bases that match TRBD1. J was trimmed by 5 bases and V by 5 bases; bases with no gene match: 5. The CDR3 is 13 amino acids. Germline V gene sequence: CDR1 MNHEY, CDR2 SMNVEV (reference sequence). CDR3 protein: CASSRQGMDEQYF. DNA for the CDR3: TGTGCCAGCAGTAGACAGGGGATGGACGAGCAGTACTTC.

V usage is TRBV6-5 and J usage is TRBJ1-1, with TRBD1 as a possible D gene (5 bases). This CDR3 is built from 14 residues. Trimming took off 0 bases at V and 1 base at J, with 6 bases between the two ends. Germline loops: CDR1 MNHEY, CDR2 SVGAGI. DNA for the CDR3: TGTGCCAGCAGTTACTCCAGGGCGAACACTGAAGCTTTCTTT. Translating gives CASSYSRANTEAFF.

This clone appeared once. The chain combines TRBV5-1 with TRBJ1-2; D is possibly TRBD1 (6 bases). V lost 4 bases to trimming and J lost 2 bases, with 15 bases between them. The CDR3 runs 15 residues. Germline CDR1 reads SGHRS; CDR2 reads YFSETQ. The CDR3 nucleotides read TGCGCCAGCAGCCCCCACCAGGACAGAAACTATGGCTACACCTTC. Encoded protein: CASSPHQDRNYGYTF. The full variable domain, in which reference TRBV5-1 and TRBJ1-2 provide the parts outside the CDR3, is KAGVTQTPRYLIKTRGQQVTLSCSPISGHRSVSWYQQTPGQGLQFLFEYFSETQRNKGNFPGRFSGRQFSNSRSEMNVSTLELGDSALYLCASSPHQDRNYGYTFGSGTRLTVV.

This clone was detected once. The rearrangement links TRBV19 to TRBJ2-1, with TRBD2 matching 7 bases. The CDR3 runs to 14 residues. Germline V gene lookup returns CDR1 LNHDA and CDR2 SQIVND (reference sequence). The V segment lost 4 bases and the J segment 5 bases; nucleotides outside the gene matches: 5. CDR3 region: CASSTTLADNEQFF. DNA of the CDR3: TGTGCCAGTAGTACCACTCTAGCGGACAATGAGCAGTTCTTC.

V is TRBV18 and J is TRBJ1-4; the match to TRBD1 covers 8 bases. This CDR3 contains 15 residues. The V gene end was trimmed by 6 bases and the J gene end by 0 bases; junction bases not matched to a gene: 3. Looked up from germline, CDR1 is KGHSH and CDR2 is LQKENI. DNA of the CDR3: TGTGCCAGCTCGAAGACAGGGGCAACTAATGAAAAACTGTTTTTT. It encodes CASSKTGATNEKLFF.

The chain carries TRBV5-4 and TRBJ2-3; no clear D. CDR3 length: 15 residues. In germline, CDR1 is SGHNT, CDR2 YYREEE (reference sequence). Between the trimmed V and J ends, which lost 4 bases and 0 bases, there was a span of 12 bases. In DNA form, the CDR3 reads TGTGCCAGCAGCCTCGACTGGGTCAGCACAGATACGCAGTATTTT. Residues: CASSLDWVSTDTQYF.

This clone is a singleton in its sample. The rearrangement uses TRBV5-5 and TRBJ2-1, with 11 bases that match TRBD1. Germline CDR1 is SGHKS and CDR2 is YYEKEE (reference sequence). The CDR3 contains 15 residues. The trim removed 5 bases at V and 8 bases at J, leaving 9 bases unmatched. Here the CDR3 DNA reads TGTGCCAGCAGGTCGGACAGGGGGCTGAGGGATGAGCAGTTCTTC. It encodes CASRSDRGLRDEQFF.

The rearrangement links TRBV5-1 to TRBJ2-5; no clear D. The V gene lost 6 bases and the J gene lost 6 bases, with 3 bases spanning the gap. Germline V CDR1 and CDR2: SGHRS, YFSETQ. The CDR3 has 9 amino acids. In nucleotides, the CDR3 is TGCGCCAGCATAAAGACCCAGTACTTC. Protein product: CASIKTQYF.

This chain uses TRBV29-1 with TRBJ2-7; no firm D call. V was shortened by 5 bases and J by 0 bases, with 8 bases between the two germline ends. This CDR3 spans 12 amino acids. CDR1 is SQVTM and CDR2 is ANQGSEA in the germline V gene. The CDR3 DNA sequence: TGCAGCGTTTTTGTCGTCTCCTACGAGCAGTACTTC. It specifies CSVFVVSYEQYF.

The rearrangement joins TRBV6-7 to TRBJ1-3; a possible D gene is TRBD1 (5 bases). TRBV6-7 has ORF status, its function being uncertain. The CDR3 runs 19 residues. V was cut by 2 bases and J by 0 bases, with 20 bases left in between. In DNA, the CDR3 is TGTGCCAGCAGTTACCCCGCAGGTCGGGGGTCCTACTCTGGAAACACCATATATTTT. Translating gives CASSYPAGRGSYSGNTIYF.

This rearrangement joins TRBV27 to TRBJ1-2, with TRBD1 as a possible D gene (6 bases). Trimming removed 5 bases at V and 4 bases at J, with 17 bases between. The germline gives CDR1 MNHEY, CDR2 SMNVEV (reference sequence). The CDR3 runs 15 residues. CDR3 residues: CASSPQGVEGYGYTF. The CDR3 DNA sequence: TGTGCCAGCAGTCCACAGGGAGTTGAGGGCTATGGCTACACCTTC.

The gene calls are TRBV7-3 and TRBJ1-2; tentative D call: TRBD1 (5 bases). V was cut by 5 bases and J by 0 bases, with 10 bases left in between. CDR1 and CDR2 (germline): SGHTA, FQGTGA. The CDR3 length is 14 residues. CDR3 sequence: CASSPQGSNYGYTF. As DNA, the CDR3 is TGTGCCAGCAGCCCTCAGGGTTCTAACTATGGCTACACCTTC.

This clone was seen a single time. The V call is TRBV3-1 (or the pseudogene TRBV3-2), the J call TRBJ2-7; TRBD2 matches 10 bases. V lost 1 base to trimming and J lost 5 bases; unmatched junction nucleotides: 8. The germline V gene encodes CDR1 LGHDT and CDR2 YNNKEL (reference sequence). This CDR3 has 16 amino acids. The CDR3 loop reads CASSQVITSGNNEQYF. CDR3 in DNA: TGTGCCAGCAGCCAAGTTATAACTAGCGGGAATAACGAGCAGTACTTC.

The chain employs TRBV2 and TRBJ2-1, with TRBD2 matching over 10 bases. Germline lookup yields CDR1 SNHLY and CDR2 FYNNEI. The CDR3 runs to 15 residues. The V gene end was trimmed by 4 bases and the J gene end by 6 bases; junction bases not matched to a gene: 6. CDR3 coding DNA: TGTGCCAGCAGTGTTAGCGGGGGGCAGGTCAATGAGCAGTTCTTC. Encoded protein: CASSVSGGQVNEQFF.

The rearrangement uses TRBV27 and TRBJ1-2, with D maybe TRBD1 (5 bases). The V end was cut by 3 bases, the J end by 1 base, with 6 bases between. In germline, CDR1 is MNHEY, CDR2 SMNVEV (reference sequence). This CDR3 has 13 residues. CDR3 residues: CASSFGGNYGYTF. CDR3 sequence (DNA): TGTGCCAGCAGTTTCGGGGGTAACTATGGCTACACCTTC.

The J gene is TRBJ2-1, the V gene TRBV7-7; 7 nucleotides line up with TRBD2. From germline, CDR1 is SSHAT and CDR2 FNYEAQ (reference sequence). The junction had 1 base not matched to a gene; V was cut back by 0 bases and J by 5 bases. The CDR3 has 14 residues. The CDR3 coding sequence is TGTGCCAGCAGCTTAGCGGGAGGGCACAATGAGCAGTTCTTC. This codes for CASSLAGGHNEQFF.

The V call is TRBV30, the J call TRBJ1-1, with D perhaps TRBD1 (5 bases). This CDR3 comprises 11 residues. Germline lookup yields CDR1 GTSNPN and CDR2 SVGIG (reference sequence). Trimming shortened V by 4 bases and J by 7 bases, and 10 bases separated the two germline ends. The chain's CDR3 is CAWKDIHEAFF. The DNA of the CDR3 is TGTGCCTGGAAGGACATCCATGAAGCTTTCTTT.